Below are 22 T cell receptor beta chains sequenced from a single sample in a study of blood T cells in healthy people across ages. Primers used in a second PCR of roughly 7 to 11 cycles were a sample-barcoded 5' primer and a J-beta primer mix. TCRdb used MiXCR to reprocess the 5' RACE reads, holding one entry per CDR3 protein. In the table there are 450,000 to 700,000 distinct CDR3 sequences, 27% of which are singletons. Sample: blood. The origin of the receptors is a woman between 65 and 79 years old in good health.

This clonotype was picked up a small number of times. The J gene is TRBJ2-1, the V gene TRBV20-1; 7 positions match TRBD2. Per the germline V gene, CDR1 is DFQATT and CDR2 is SNEGSKA (reference sequence). Trimming removed 3 bases from V and 0 bases from J; junction bases left unmatched: 2. The CDR3 runs 14 residues. CDR3 nucleotides: TGCAGTGCTAGTAGACTAGCCTCCTACAATGAGCAGTTCTTC. This sequence encodes CSASRLASYNEQFF.

This clonotype was observed a few times. This rearrangement joins TRBV2 to TRBJ2-2, with D unresolved. V lost 4 bases and J lost 6, with 21 bases in between. This CDR3 has 17 residues. Germline CDR1 SNHLY, CDR2 FYNNEI. The CDR3 loop reads CASSVTTRNFGAGELFF. DNA for the CDR3: TGTGCCAGCAGTGTCACCACCAGGAATTTCGGTGCCGGGGAGCTGTTTTTT. Full variable domain (outside the CDR3, taken from reference TRBV2 and TRBJ2-2): EPEVTQTPSHQVTQMGQEVILRCVPISNHLYFYWYRQILGQKVEFLVSFYNNEISEKSEIFDDQFSVERPDGSNFTLKIRSTKLEDSAMYFCASSVTTRNFGAGELFFGEGSRLTVL.

This clonotype was seen a handful of times. J is TRBJ1-5 and V is TRBV29-1, with 7 bases aligning to TRBD1. The ends lost 4 bases at V and 2 bases at J; junction bases unmatched: 2. There are 13 residues in the CDR3. Germline V lookup: CDR1 SQVTM, CDR2 ANQGSEA. Here the CDR3 DNA reads TGCAGCGTTGGACAGGGAGGCAATCAGCCCCAGCATTTT. This codes for CSVGQGGNQPQHF.

This clonotype was detected ten times or more. One end of the junction varies from germline; a read error may be responsible. The chain is built from TRBV5-1 and TRBJ1-6, with TRBD1 matching 7 bases. The CDR3 length is 14 residues. Germline assignment: CDR1 SGHRS and CDR2 YFSETQ. The CDR3 sequence: CASSLGQVNSPLHF. The CDR3, as DNA: TGTGCCAGCAGCTTAGGACAGGTTAATTCACCCCTCCACTTT.

On this clonotype itself: The junction and the germline gene differ at one end; a read error may be behind it. The V call is TRBV6-2 or TRBV6-3, the J call TRBJ2-5; TRBD2 is a possible D gene (5 bases). Germline values: CDR1 MNHEY, CDR2 SVGEGT. The CDR3 length is 15 residues. CDR3 residues: CASSSRRRGFYEQCF. The CDR3 bases are TGTGCCAGCAGTTCCCGGAGGAGAGGGTTCTACGAGCAGTGCTTC.

The chain links TRBV12-3 or TRBV12-4 to TRBJ1-2, with a tentative D call TRBD1 (5 bases). The V end lost 6 bases, the J end lost 0 bases, and 17 bases lay between the germline ends. There are 16 residues in the CDR3. This CDR3 is CASSSGGASANYGYTF. CDR3 DNA sequence: TGTGCCAGCAGCTCAGGAGGGGCTTCAGCTAACTATGGCTACACCTTC.

The chain links TRBV6-2 or TRBV6-3 to TRBJ2-7; 7 bases line up with TRBD1. The J call is in doubt because the DNA end fits TRBJ2-1 better. This CDR3 spans 13 amino acids. The germline gives CDR1 MNHEY, CDR2 SVGEGT. The CDR3 loop is CAITGVLYNEQFF. Written as DNA, the CDR3 is TGTGCCATCACAGGGGTGTTGTACAATGAGCAGTTCTTC.

The sample holds one count of this clonotype. This chain connects TRBV20-1 to TRBJ2-1; no firm D call. The germline V gene encodes CDR1 DFQATT and CDR2 SNEGSKA (reference sequence). This CDR3 region has 12 residues. V lost 3 bases and J lost 6, with 9 bases in between. This CDR3 reads CSASNGFNEQFF. The CDR3, as DNA: TGCAGTGCTAGCAATGGCTTCAATGAGCAGTTCTTC.

V and J are TRBV6-6 and TRBJ1-1; D is ambiguous. Trimming pared 7 bases from V and 6 bases from J, leaving 15 bases between. This CDR3 is built from 13 residues. The V gene's germline CDR1 is MNHNY and CDR2 SVGAGI (reference sequence). CDR3: CASIGFEGPEAFF. The CDR3 coding sequence is TGTGCCAGCATAGGTTTCGAGGGCCCTGAAGCTTTCTTT.

Only a few counts were recorded for this clonotype. The CDR3 reads CSVGTSGSTDTQYF. The CDR3 DNA sequence: TGCAGCGTTGGGACTAGCGGAAGCACAGATACGCAGTATTTT. The rearrangement links TRBV29-1 to TRBJ2-3; 10 bases are shared with TRBD2. This CDR3 region has 14 residues. The V and J ends lost 4 bases and 0 bases, in that order; junction bases with no gene match: 1. Germline CDR1 SQVTM, CDR2 ANQGSEA.

This clonotype was seen only once. The chain is built from TRBV29-1 and TRBJ2-5; D gene unclear. CDR3 length equals 12 residues. Trimming took off 2 bases at V and 2 bases at J, with 6 bases between the two ends. Germline CDR1 and CDR2: SQVTM and ANQGSEA. DNA for the CDR3: TGCAGCGTTGAATTCCTTCAAGAGACCCAGTACTTC. As protein: CSVEFLQETQYF.

This clonotype was picked up a small number of times. V and J are TRBV5-1 and TRBJ2-5; TRBD1 agrees at 8 bases. CDR1 is SGHRS and CDR2 is YFSETQ in the germline V gene. There are 14 residues in the CDR3. V shed 2 bases and J 1 base; nucleotides not matched to a gene: 1. CDR3: CASSFGQGQETQYF. As DNA, the CDR3 is TGCGCCAGCAGCTTCGGACAGGGCCAAGAGACCCAGTACTTC.

Regarding this clonotype: At one end the junction does not follow the germline gene, possibly because of a read error. V usage is TRBV20-1 and J usage is TRBJ1-2; D remains unclear. The CDR3 is 9 amino acids. Germline lookup yields CDR1 DFQATT and CDR2 SNEGSKA (reference sequence). CDR3 coding DNA: TGCAGTGCAAGAGGTGGGAACACCTTC. This codes for CSARGGNTF.

In the case of this clonotype: The junction departs from the called germline gene at one end, perhaps through a read error. J is TRBJ2-3 and V is TRBV20-1; 10 bases map to TRBD1. Looked up from germline, CDR1 is DFQATT and CDR2 is SNEGSKA (reference sequence). The CDR3 has 14 residues. In nucleotides, the CDR3 is TGCGGTGCTTGGGACAGGGGAGGGTTTGATACGCAGTATTTT. Protein sequence: CGAWDRGGFDTQYF.

The chain joins TRBV6-5 to TRBJ2-4; TRBD1 matches at 9 bases. Germline V CDR1 and CDR2: MNHEY, SVGAGI. The CDR3 runs to 15 residues. V was pared by 0 bases and J by 7 bases, with 4 bases of the junction left unmatched. Here the CDR3 reads CASSYSTGGGNIQYF. CDR3 bases: TGTGCCAGCAGTTACTCGACAGGGGGGGGTAACATTCAGTACTTC.

The V and J genes are TRBV29-1 and TRBJ1-2; D gene ambiguous. V gave up 3 bases and J gave up 1 base, with 6 bases separating them. There are 12 residues in the CDR3. CDR1 and CDR2 (germline): SQVTM, ANQGSEA. This chain's CDR3 is CSVDSVNYGYTF. The CDR3 region has the DNA TGCAGCGTTGATTCAGTTAACTATGGCTACACCTTC.

The genes are TRBV2 and TRBJ2-5, with D unresolved. The CDR3 has 11 residues. The V gene lost 6 bases and the J gene lost 4 bases, with 6 bases spanning the gap. Germline V lookup: CDR1 SNHLY, CDR2 FYNNEI. This chain's CDR3 is CASRTTETQYF. The CDR3 DNA reads as TGTGCCAGCAGGACAACAGAGACCCAGTACTTC.

The table lists this clonotype with a few counts. The rearrangement joins TRBV7-9 to TRBJ2-2; D ambiguous. Germline values: CDR1 SEHNR, CDR2 FQNEAQ (reference sequence). This CDR3 comprises 13 residues. The V and J ends lost 4 bases and 5 bases respectively, with 8 bases between them. The CDR3 DNA is TGTGCCAGCAGCTCCACAGAGACCGGGGAGCTGTTTTTT. Translated: CASSSTETGELFF. The full variable domain, with the rest looked up from reference TRBV7-9 and TRBJ2-2, is DTGVSQNPRHKITKRGQNVTFRCDPISEHNRLYWYRQTLGQGPEFLTYFQNEAQLEKSRLLSDRFSAERPKGSFSTLEIQRTEQGDSAMYLCASSSTETGELFFGEGSRLTVL.

This rearrangement joins TRBV7-2 to TRBJ2-3; D is ambiguous. CDR3 length: 14 residues. Trimming stripped 1 base from V and 2 bases from J, with 7 bases between. CDR1 is SGHTA, CDR2 FQGNSA, per germline. The CDR3 sequence: CASSLEPATDTQYF. CDR3 sequence (DNA): TGTGCCAGCAGCTTAGAACCCGCCACAGATACGCAGTATTTT.

This clonotype was counted between two and nine times. The chain has TRBV20-1 and TRBJ1-1; no definite D call. Germline V lookup: CDR1 DFQATT, CDR2 SNEGSKA (reference sequence). The V end lost 3 bases, the J end lost 0 bases, and 8 bases lay between the germline ends. The CDR3 has 13 amino acids. The CDR3 reads CSASINVNTEAFF. The CDR3 bases are TGCAGTGCTAGTATCAACGTGAACACTGAAGCTTTCTTT.

This clonotype was found a few times. The V gene is TRBV12-3 or TRBV12-4, the J gene TRBJ1-5; D gene uncertain. The V gene lost 4 bases and the J gene lost 0 bases, with 10 bases spanning the gap. The CDR3 length is 15 residues. The CDR3 reads CASSSGPHSNQPQHF. The CDR3 DNA follows: TGTGCCAGCAGTTCGGGCCCCCATAGCAATCAGCCCCAGCATTTT.

This clonotype has just a few counts. The CDR3 DNA reads as TGTGCCAGCAGCTTGGCGTCGAGCGGTAGATACAATGAGCAGTTCTTC. It is translated as CASSLASSGRYNEQFF. The chain has TRBV5-6 and TRBJ2-5; D perhaps matches TRBD2 (5 bases). With the DNA end fitting TRBJ2-1 better, the J assignment may be wrong. CDR3 size: 16 residues. The germline gives CDR1 SGHDT, CDR2 YYEEEE.